Listed below are T cell receptor beta chains from one sample, sequenced in a study of technical replicates of blood from several donors. The table came from immunoSEQ multiplex PCR; TCRdb's copy has only in-frame clones and leaves some out. The sample comprises under 100,000 clones, 96% of which are singletons, and about 0.33% rests with the top ten. Sequenced sample: T cells isolated from PBMCs. The receptors come from a human donor in good health. Each CDR3 is given with its conserved first and last residue. D genes are given only for firm matches. Clone sizes are given selectively: once, few, many, or a class where the clone is expanded.

CDR3 DNA	CDR3 protein	clone size	D gene	CDR3 length	V gene	J gene
TGTGCCAGCATGAGACTAGCGGGAGCAGAGACCCAGTACTTC	CASMRLAGAETQYF	-	TRBD2	14	TRBV27	TRBJ2-5
TGTGCCAGCAGTGAGGGCCCGCCGAACACCATATATTTT	CASSEGPPNTIYF	-	-	13	TRBV2	TRBJ1-3
TGTGCCAGCAGCTTCATCACAGGGACGAATTACGAGCAGTACTTC	CASSFITGTNYEQYF	-	-	15	TRBV7-6	TRBJ2-7
TGTGCCAGCAGTTTATCACAGTACTCCTACGAGCAGTACTTC	CASSLSQYSYEQYF	-	-	14	TRBV27	TRBJ2-7
TGTGCCTGGAGTGGGGACTCTATCTATGGCTACACCTTC	CAWSGDSIYGYTF	-	-	13	TRBV30	TRBJ1-2
TGTGCCAGCAGCGACGGGACAGTCGGGGCCTACGAGCAGTACTTC	CASSDGTVGAYEQYF	-	TRBD1	15	TRBV7-3	TRBJ2-7
TGTGCCTGGAGTCTAACAGGTTATGGCTACACCTTC	CAWSLTGYGYTF	once	-	12	TRBV30	TRBJ1-2
TGTGCCTGGCGACCGGGGGGCGCGGGGGCCAACGTCCTGACTTTC	CAWRPGGAGANVLTF	-	-	15	TRBV30	TRBJ2-6
TGTGCCAGCAGCATGAACCGGGACGAGCAGTACTTC	CASSMNRDEQYF	-	-	12	TRBV9	TRBJ2-7
TGTGCCAGCAGCTTTCTAGGCGCAGATACGCAGTATTTT	CASSFLGADTQYF	-	-	13	TRBV5-6	TRBJ2-3
TGCAGCGTGGACAGGGCCCAGAACACTGAAGCTTTCTTT	CSVDRAQNTEAFF	-	TRBD1	13	TRBV29-1	TRBJ1-1
TGTGCCAGCAGTGAGCGGGAGCTCTACAATGAGCAGTTCTTC	CASSERELYNEQFF	-	TRBD2	14	TRBV27	TRBJ2-1
TGTGCCAGCAGTGTGAGCTTCACTGAAGCTTTCTTT	CASSVSFTEAFF	-	-	12	TRBV2	TRBJ1-1
TGTGCCAGCAGTAGGTTGGGGGGAACTGAAGCTTTCTTT	CASSRLGGTEAFF	-	-	13	TRBV27	TRBJ1-1
TGTGCCAGCAGCTTACAGGGTGACACAGATACGCAGTATTTT	CASSLQGDTDTQYF	-	-	14	TRBV7-9	TRBJ2-3
TGTGCCAGCAGCCGGGGGGTATTAACTGAAGCTTTCTTT	CASSRGVLTEAFF	-	-	13	TRBV6-5	TRBJ1-1
TGTGCCAGCAGGTCAACCGGGACTAGCGGGATACAATACGAGCAGTACTTC	CASRSTGTSGIQYEQYF	-	TRBD2	17	TRBV28	TRBJ2-7
TGTGCCAGCAGCGTAGTTCAGGGAACAAGTGAAGCTTTCTTT	CASSVVQGTSEAFF	once	-	14	TRBV9	TRBJ1-1
TGCAGCACCCGGACAGGGGGAGGGGAGACCCAGTACTTC	CSTRTGGGETQYF	-	TRBD1	13	TRBV29-1	TRBJ2-5
TGCAGTGCTTCTCTAGTTGAGCAGTACTTC	CSASLVEQYF	-	-	10	TRBV20-1	TRBJ2-7
TGTGCCAGCAGTTATGGGCGGGGCACTGAAGCTTTCTTT	CASSYGRGTEAFF	-	-	13	TRBV6-5	TRBJ1-1
TGCGCCAGCAGCCAGGACAGGGGGCGAGATCAGCCCCAGCATTTT	CASSQDRGRDQPQHF	-	TRBD1	15	TRBV4-3	TRBJ1-5
TGTGCCAGCAGCCGCACGGGACTATCCTCCTACAATGAGCAGTTCTTC	CASSRTGLSSYNEQFF	once	TRBD2	16	TRBV14	TRBJ2-1
TGTGCCAGCCACAGGGGGATAGATAGCAATCAGCCCCAGCATTTT	CASHRGIDSNQPQHF	-	TRBD1	15	TRBV2	TRBJ1-5